This TCR beta chain was captured in a study of T-cell reconstitution after alpha-beta-depleted transplantation in children. Study-level results: Several hundred expanded graft clones reportedly were the source of alpha-beta T cells about two months after transplant.

The TCRbeta library was prepared with unique molecular identifiers. TCRdb used MiXCR to reprocess the PCR reads, holding one entry per CDR3 protein. The table records around 490,000 distinct CDR3 sequences, about an eighth of them present only once. A remark on this clonotype: The antigen is not known.

The TCR sequence derives from a female patient aged 2-10 years who had a stem cell transplant for aplastic anemia, so the T cells may come from the graft donor. This specimen consisted of PBMCs, mostly from graft donor cells, obtained 180 days after TCRalphabeta/CD19-depleted stem cell transplant.

CDR3 bases: TGTGCCAGCAGCCTTTCCGACTGGACGATTCAGGAACCCCTCCACTTT. Translating it yields CASSLSDWTIQEPLHF. The V gene is TRBV7-2, the J gene TRBJ1-6; D remains ambiguous. The CDR3 totals 16 residues. Trimming removed 5 bases at V and 12 bases at J, with 23 bases between. Germline V gene lookup returns CDR1 SGHTA and CDR2 FQGNSA.